This TCR beta chain comes out of a study of T-cell reconstitution after alpha-beta-depleted transplantation in children. As concerns this clonotype: What it recognizes is unknown.

Germline V gene lookup returns CDR1 MNHEY and CDR2 SVGEGT. The CDR3 contains 13 residues. V lost 4 bases, J lost 6 bases, and 10 bases lay in between. Unique molecular identifiers were used in preparing the TCRbeta library. TCRdb re-called the PCR reads through MiXCR, storing one row per CDR3 protein. The sample has about 580,000 distinct CDR3 sequences, 27% seen once; the top ten hold 36%. Study-wide results and limits: Where some patients showed high TCRbeta diversity at day 60, it came from recipient T cells and thymic progenitors that had survived. Fresh T-cell production supplied most of the T-cell counts and diversity seen one year after transplant. The study reportedly traced alpha-beta T cells about two months after transplant to several hundred expanded graft clones.

The TCR comes from a boy in the first two years of life with Wiskott-Aldrich syndrome, due to receive a stem cell transplant. Source: PBMCs, taken before TCRalphabeta/CD19-depleted stem cell transplant. The chain couples TRBV6-2 or TRBV6-3 to TRBJ2-1; D is possibly TRBD2 (5 bases). CDR3 protein: CASSSTSTNEQFF. In DNA form, the CDR3 reads TGTGCCAGCAGTTCCACTAGTACCAATGAGCAGTTCTTC.